The clone carrying this T cell receptor (beta chain) was detected once. What it recognizes is unknown. These data come from a study of a mutant IDH1 vaccine in newly diagnosed glioma. As for the study in general: Antecedent treatment encompassed radiotherapy, temozolomide, or their combination; the majority received both.

The study, taken as a whole, reports: With respect to changes in top peripheral T cell clonotypes, pseudoprogression seemed unrelated.

This table comes from immunoSEQ multiplex PCR, and its TCRdb copy is limited to in-frame clones, with some not included. The sample yields 60,000 or so clones, about 81% seen once. The time point here: week 5, during vaccination. Each dose of the vaccine consisted of 300 ug of mutant IDH1 20-mer peptide, with topical imiquimod. Germline CDR1 and CDR2: DFQATT and SNEGSKA (reference sequence). Trimming shortened V by 8 bases and J by 6 bases, and 12 bases separated the two germline ends. The CDR3 has 11 residues. The chain carries TRBV20-1 and TRBJ2-3, with a possible D match to TRBD1 (5 bases). The sequences come from PBMCs, collected from a glioma patient whose treatment included an IDH1 peptide vaccine. The source is a woman between 50 and 59 years old with glioma. CDR3 nucleotide sequence: TGCAGTAGACAGACCCAGGATACGCAGTATTTT. Translation: CSRQTQDTQYF.